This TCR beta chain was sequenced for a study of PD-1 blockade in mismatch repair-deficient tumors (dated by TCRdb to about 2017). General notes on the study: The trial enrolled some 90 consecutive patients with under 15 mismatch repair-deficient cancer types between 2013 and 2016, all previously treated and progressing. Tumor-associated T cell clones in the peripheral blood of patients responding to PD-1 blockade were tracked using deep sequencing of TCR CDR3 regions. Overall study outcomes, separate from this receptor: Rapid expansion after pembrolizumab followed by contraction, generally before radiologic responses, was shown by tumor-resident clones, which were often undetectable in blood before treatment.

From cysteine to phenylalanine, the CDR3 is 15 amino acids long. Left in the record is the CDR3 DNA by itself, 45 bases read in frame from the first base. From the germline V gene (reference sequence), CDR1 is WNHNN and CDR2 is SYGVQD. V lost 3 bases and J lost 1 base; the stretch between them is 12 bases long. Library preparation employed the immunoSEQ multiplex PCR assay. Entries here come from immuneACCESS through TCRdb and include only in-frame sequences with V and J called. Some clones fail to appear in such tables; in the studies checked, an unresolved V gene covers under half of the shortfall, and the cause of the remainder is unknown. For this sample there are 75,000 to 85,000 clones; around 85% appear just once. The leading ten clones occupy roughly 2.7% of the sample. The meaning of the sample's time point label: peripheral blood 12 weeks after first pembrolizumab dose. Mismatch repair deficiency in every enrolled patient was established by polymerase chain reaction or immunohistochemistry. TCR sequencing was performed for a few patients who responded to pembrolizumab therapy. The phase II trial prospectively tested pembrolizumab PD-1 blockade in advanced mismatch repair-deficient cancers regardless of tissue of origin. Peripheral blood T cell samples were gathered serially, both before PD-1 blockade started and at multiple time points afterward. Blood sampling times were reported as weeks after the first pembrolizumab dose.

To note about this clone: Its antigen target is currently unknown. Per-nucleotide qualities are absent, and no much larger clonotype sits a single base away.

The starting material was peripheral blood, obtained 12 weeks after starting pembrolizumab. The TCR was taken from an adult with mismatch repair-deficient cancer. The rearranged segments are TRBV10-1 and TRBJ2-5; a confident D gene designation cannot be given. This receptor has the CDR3 CASSEFRTGQETQYF. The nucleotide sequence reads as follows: TGCGCCAGCAGTGAATTTCGGACGGGCCAAGAGACCCAGTACTTC.